These 13 T cell receptor beta chains originate from one sample sequenced in a study of beta chain features in type 1 diabetes. Study outcomes and limitations: People with Type 1 diabetes carried modestly yet significantly shorter TCRB CDR3s in all four CD4+ subsets.

No cognate antigen is known for these TCRs. Reverse transcribing all isolated RNA meant expressed TCRB transcripts were sequenced. Sequencing used immunoSEQ multiplex PCR; TCRdb keeps in-frame clones, though not all of them. The table includes about 120,000 clones, 15% to 20% detected once. Material: central memory CD4+ T cells from blood. The receptors come from a man between 18 and 35 years old with type 1 diabetes.

The V call is TRBV28, the J call TRBJ1-2; D not certain. This CDR3 contains 13 residues. Germline assignment: CDR1 MDHEN and CDR2 SYDVKM. The germline V and J ends were trimmed by 2 bases and 2 bases, with 6 bases remaining between them. CDR3 DNA sequence: TGTGCCAGCAGTTTACCGCAGAACTATGGCTACACCTTC. The encoded protein is CASSLPQNYGYTF.

V is TRBV27 and J is TRBJ2-7; D uncertain. From germline, CDR1 is MNHEY and CDR2 SMNVEV (reference sequence). The V end was cut by 2 bases, the J end by 1 base, with 6 bases between. This CDR3 comprises 13 residues. The CDR3 here is CASSLDWSYEQYF. CDR3 coding DNA: TGTGCCAGCAGTTTAGACTGGTCCTACGAGCAGTACTTC.

This clone showed up just a few times. V and J are TRBV20-1 and TRBJ2-3; D gene unclear. Trimming pared 6 bases from V and 5 bases from J, leaving 9 bases between. This CDR3 is built from 11 residues. Germline V gene sequence: CDR1 DFQATT, CDR2 SNEGSKA (reference sequence). For the CDR3, the DNA is TGCAGTGCCAGCCCCGTAGATACGCAGTATTTT. It is translated as CSASPVDTQYF.

V and J are TRBV2 and TRBJ2-7; D assignment may be TRBD1 or TRBD2 (6 bases each). Deletions cut 3 bases from V and 2 bases from J, with 8 bases between. Per the germline V gene, CDR1 is SNHLY and CDR2 is FYNNEI. CDR3 length: 13 amino acids. The CDR3 DNA reads TGTGCCAGCAGTGATGGGGGGCCCTACGAGCAGTACTTC. It encodes CASSDGGPYEQYF.

This chain links TRBV2 with TRBJ1-4, with D possibly being TRBD1 (6 bases). The V gene lost 8 bases and the J gene lost 12 bases, with 16 bases spanning the gap. From germline, CDR1 is SNHLY and CDR2 FYNNEI. The CDR3 extends over 12 amino acids. CDR3 protein: CASGGYPWELFF. CDR3 in DNA: TGTGCCAGCGGGGGCTATCCTTGGGAACTGTTTTTT.

The table lists this clone with many counts. The chain uses TRBV28 and TRBJ2-4, with D perhaps matching TRBD1 (5 bases). The CDR3 covers 18 residues. The V and J ends lost 3 bases and 0 bases respectively, with 18 bases between them. CDR1 and CDR2 (germline): MDHEN, SYDVKM. The CDR3 DNA reads TGTGCCAGCAGTTTTGACTCCGATCCGGACATAGCCAAAAACATTCAGTACTTC. Its translation is CASSFDSDPDIAKNIQYF.

The chain is built from TRBV27 and TRBJ2-5; TRBD1 matches 9 bases. This CDR3 region has 14 residues. Germline V gene lookup returns CDR1 MNHEY and CDR2 SMNVEV (reference sequence). The V segment lost 4 bases and the J segment 5 bases; nucleotides outside the gene matches: 5. The CDR3 DNA reads TGTGCCAGCAGTTACCAAGGACAGGGGGAGACCCAGTACTTC. This sequence encodes CASSYQGQGETQYF.

The J gene is TRBJ1-4, the V gene TRBV15; the D gene is possibly TRBD1 (5 bases). Germline V CDR1 and CDR2: LNHNV, YYDKDF (reference sequence). Deletions cut 4 bases from V and 2 bases from J, with 5 bases between. The CDR3 contains 13 residues. The CDR3 coding sequence is TGTGCCACCAGCACAGGGACTAATGAAAAACTGTTTTTT. This encodes CATSTGTNEKLFF. The complete variable domain, with remaining parts taken from reference TRBV15 and TRBJ1-4, reads DAMVIQNPRYQVTQFGKPVTLSCSQTLNHNVMYWYQQKSSQAPKLLFHYYDKDFNNEADTPDNFQSRRPNTSFCFLDIRSPGLGDTAMYLCATSTGTNEKLFFGSGTQLSVL.

The V gene is TRBV6-5, the J gene TRBJ1-1, with D hard to call. Deletions cut 2 bases from V and 1 base from J, with 11 bases between. Germline-derived CDR1 and CDR2 are MNHEY and SVGAGI. There are 15 residues in the CDR3. The CDR3 sequence is CASSYQRPTNTEAFF. As DNA, the CDR3 is TGTGCCAGCAGTTACCAGCGACCAACGAACACTGAAGCTTTCTTT.

The chain couples TRBV7-2 to TRBJ1-1; D is uncertain. CDR3 length: 14 residues. The germline V and J ends were trimmed by 7 bases and 5 bases, with 17 bases remaining between them. Germline V gives CDR1 SGHTA, CDR2 FQGNSA. CDR3 sequence (DNA): TGTGCCAGCAAGGGTCCGGGTTCGGGAACTGAAGCTTTCTTT. Its protein product is CASKGPGSGTEAFF.

This clone was counted between two and nine times. The gene calls are TRBV29-1 and TRBJ2-5; TRBD1 aligns across 9 bases. This CDR3 spans 15 amino acids. J was trimmed by 2 bases and V by 2 bases; bases with no gene match: 6. Germline V gene sequence: CDR1 SQVTM, CDR2 ANQGSEA. In nucleotides, the CDR3 is TGCAGCGTTGAAACTGGGACAGGGTCTCAAGAGACCCAGTACTTC. It codes for CSVETGTGSQETQYF. Based on the CDR3 plus reference TRBV29-1 and TRBJ2-5, the full variable domain is SAVISQKPSRDICQRGTSLTIQCQVDSQVTMMFWYRQQPGQSLTLIATANQGSEATYESGFVIDKFPISRPNLTFSTLTVSNMSPEDSSIYLCSVETGTGSQETQYFGPGTRLLVL.

A few counts support this clone. Compared with germline, one end of the junction differs, possibly owing to a read error. The V gene is TRBV15, the J gene TRBJ2-3, with 12 nucleotides matching TRBD2. The CDR3 loop spans 17 amino acids. Germline V CDR1 and CDR2: LNHNV, YYDKDF (reference sequence). CDR3 protein: CSTSRDTVTSGSPTQYF. The CDR3 nucleotides read TGTTCCACCAGCAGAGATACGGTGACTAGCGGGAGCCCCACGCAGTATTTT.

The rearrangement joins TRBV27 to TRBJ1-6; no clear D. The germline gives CDR1 MNHEY, CDR2 SMNVEV (reference sequence). The CDR3 covers 13 residues. V lost 4 bases and J 7 bases, leaving 8 bases between the germline ends. CDR3 DNA sequence: TGTGCCAGCAGTTGGGAGGCCAATTCACCCCTCCACTTT. It encodes CASSWEANSPLHF.